These 10 T cell receptor beta chains share one sample of origin, sequenced in a study of tumor-infiltrating lymphocytes in primary liver carcinoma. The tissue used was unsorted bulk material of about 19-33 mg. RNA and DNA were co-extracted from it with the AllPrep DNA/RNA mini kit. Using a constant-region primer together with ProtoScript II reverse transcriptase, TCR beta cDNA was made from about 500 ng of total RNA. Modified slightly, ARM-PCR produced TCR beta libraries over three nested multiplex PCR rounds. It was with TRBV1-TRBV30 forward primers and a C-beta reverse primer that the first two PCR rounds were run, at roughly 10 cycles each. TCRdb re-called the multiplex PCR reads with MiXCR, one entry per CDR3 protein. The sample includes about 99,000 distinct CDR3 sequences, more than 65% seen only once; the top ten take 9.5%. The sequenced sample consisted of liver tumor tissue from sampling region 5. Noted subset: tumor region T5, tumor centre. These receptors all stem from an older woman with primary liver carcinoma and hepatitis B virus infection.

V and J are TRBV2 and TRBJ2-2; D gene ambiguous. Between the trimmed V and J ends, which lost 6 bases and 4 bases, there was a span of 6 bases. This CDR3 has 12 amino acids. CDR1 is SNHLY and CDR2 is FYNNEI in the germline V gene. The CDR3 reads CASRRATGELFF. CDR3 sequence (DNA): TGTGCCAGCAGACGGGCCACCGGGGAGCTGTTTTTT.

This clonotype has at least ten counts. One junction end disagrees with the germline gene, perhaps due to a read error. The CDR3 loop reads CASSQGMRPADSNEELFF. The CDR3, as DNA: TGCGCCAGCAGCCAAGGAATGAGGCCAGCGGACTCGAATGAAGAACTGTTTTTT. J is TRBJ1-4 and V is TRBV4-1; D uncertain. CDR3 length: 18 residues. The V gene's germline CDR1 is MGHRA and CDR2 YSYEKL.

The V call is TRBV7-8, the J call TRBJ2-7; 13 bases are shared with TRBD2. V was clipped by 0 bases and J by 6 bases; unmatched bases: 5. This CDR3 contains 16 residues. Germline V CDR1 and CDR2: SGHVS, FQNEAQ. CDR3 bases: TGTGCCAGCAGCTTAGCCCGGACTAGCGGGAGCCCCGAGCAGTACTTC. Protein: CASSLARTSGSPEQYF.

About this clonotype: Since a much larger clone is just one base distant, this may be a read error. The J gene is TRBJ2-4, the V gene TRBV4-1; maybe TRBD2 (5 bases). CDR3 length: 16 amino acids. The V gene's germline CDR1 is MGHRA and CDR2 YSYEKL. CDR3 in amino acids: CASSQEQTIAKNVQYF. CDR3 sequence (DNA): TGCGCCAGCAGCCAAGAACAGACTATAGCCAAAAACGTTCAGTACTTC.

The sample holds many counts of this clonotype. This chain connects TRBV5-4 to TRBJ2-7, with 13 bases lining up with TRBD2. The germline V gene has CDR1 SGHNT and CDR2 YYREEE (reference sequence). The length of the CDR3 is 17 residues. With 3 bases clipped from V and 5 bases from J, the junction kept 11 bases outside the gene matches. The chain's CDR3 is CASSSGLAGSSTDEQYF. The CDR3 nucleotides are TGTGCCAGCAGCTCGGGACTAGCGGGATCCAGCACCGACGAGCAGTACTTC.

Turning to this clonotype: A much bigger clone sits one base away, suggesting this may be a read error. V and J are TRBV5-1 and TRBJ2-5; no clear D. CDR3 length: 13 residues. CDR1 is SGHRS, CDR2 YFSETQ, per germline. The CDR3 protein is CARSLASQETQYF. The DNA of the CDR3 is TGCGCCAGAAGCTTGGCCAGCCAAGAGACCCAGTACTTC.

This clonotype appeared a few times. A much larger clone sits a single nucleotide away, making a read error possible. Here the CDR3 omits its conserved ending phenylalanine or tryptophan, so a read error is the likely source. J is TRBJ1-4 and V is TRBV12-3 or TRBV12-4; tentatively, D is TRBD1 (6 bases). V was cut by 5 bases and J by 0 bases, with 13 bases left in between. The CDR3 is made up of 16 amino acids. The CDR3 DNA is TGTGCCAGCAGTGGAGGACAGAGCGCAACTAATGAAAAACTGTTTCTT. Protein sequence: CASSGGQSATNEKLFL.

Concerning this clonotype itself: One end of the junction is discordant with germline, which a read error may explain. The chain carries TRBV11-2 and TRBJ2-7; 12 bases are a match to TRBD1. CDR1 and CDR2 from the germline V gene are SGHAT and FQNNGV. The CDR3 is made up of 17 amino acids. The chain's CDR3 is CAISFQPGQGARYEHYF. The CDR3 DNA sequence: TGTGCCATCAGCTTCCAACCGGGACAGGGGGCGCGATACGAGCACTACTTC.

As for this clonotype: Just one base apart from a much larger clone, this may be a read error. The chain uses TRBV5-6 and TRBJ2-5; 8 bases map to TRBD2. CDR1 is SGHDT, CDR2 YYEEEE, per germline. CDR3 length equals 15 residues. CDR3 sequence reads: CASSSGGGNQETQNF. CDR3 nucleotides: TGTGCCAGCAGCAGCGGGGGCGGGAACCAAGAGACCCAGAACTTC.

The genes are TRBV5-6 and TRBJ2-6; 8 bases are shared with TRBD2. Losses at the gene ends were 4 bases for V and 0 bases for J; bases not matched to a gene: 15. The CDR3 spans 20 residues. CDR1 and CDR2 (germline): SGHDT, YYEEEE. CDR3 nucleotide sequence: TGTGCCAGCAGCCCTACACCGGGACTAGGAAAAACCTCTGGGGCCAACGTCCTGACTTTC. Amino acid sequence: CASSPTPGLGKTSGANVLTF. Using reference TRBV5-6 and TRBJ2-6 for the parts outside the CDR3, the full variable domain is DAGVTQSPTHLIKTRGQQVTLRCSPKSGHDTVSWYQQALGQGPQFIFQYYEEEERQRGNFPDRFSGHQFPNYSSELNVNALLLGDSALYLCASSPTPGLGKTSGANVLTFGAGSRLTVL.